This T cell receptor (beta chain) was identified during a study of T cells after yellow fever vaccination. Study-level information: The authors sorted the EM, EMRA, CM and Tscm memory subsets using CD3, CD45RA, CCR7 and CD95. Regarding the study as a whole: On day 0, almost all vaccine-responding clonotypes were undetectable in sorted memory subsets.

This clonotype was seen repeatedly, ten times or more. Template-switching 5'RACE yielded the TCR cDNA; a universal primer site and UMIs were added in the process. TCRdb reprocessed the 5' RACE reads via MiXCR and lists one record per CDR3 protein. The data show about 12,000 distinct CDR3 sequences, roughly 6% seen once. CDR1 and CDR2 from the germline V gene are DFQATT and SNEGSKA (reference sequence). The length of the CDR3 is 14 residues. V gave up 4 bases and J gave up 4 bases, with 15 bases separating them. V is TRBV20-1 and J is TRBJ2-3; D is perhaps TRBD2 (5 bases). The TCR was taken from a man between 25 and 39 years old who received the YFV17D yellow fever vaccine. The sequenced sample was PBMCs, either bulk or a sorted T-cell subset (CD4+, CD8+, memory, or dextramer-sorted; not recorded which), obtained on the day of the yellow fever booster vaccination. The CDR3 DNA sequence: TGCAGTGCTATAGCGCCTAGTGCGGCAGATACGCAGTATTTT. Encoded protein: CSAIAPSAADTQYF.